This entry lists 13 T cell receptor beta chains sequenced from one sample in a study of identical twins. TCRdb called the 5' RACE reads again in MiXCR, with one record for every CDR3 protein. The sample holds hundreds of thousands of distinct CDR3 sequences; approximately 20% are singletons and the top ten take approximately 0.48%. These data also formed part of another study, on yellow fever vaccine responses in identical twins.

Input material: CD4+ T cells sorted from blood. Source of these receptors: a woman aged 18-29 years in good health.

This clonotype was observed a handful of times. The CDR3 DNA sequence: TGCGCCAGCAGCGGTACCGGGACTAAAGAGACCCAGTACTTC. This translates into CASSGTGTKETQYF. This sequence joins TRBV5-1 and TRBJ2-5; 7 nucleotides match TRBD2. In germline, CDR1 is SGHRS, CDR2 YFSETQ. V trimming: 4 bases; J trimming: 3 bases; junction bases outside the gene matches: 6. The CDR3 length is 14 residues. Full variable domain (rest looked up from reference TRBV5-1 and TRBJ2-5): KAGVTQTPRYLIKTRGQQVTLSCSPISGHRSVSWYQQTPGQGLQFLFEYFSETQRNKGNFPGRFSGRQFSNSRSEMNVSTLELGDSALYLCASSGTGTKETQYFGPGTRLLVL.

The genes are TRBV10-2 and TRBJ2-3, with unresolved D. The CDR3 runs 16 residues. V was trimmed by 9 bases and J by 2 bases, leaving 21 bases between them. Looked up from germline, CDR1 is WSHSY and CDR2 is SAAADI. The CDR3 loop reads CASVFSSTTTTDTQYF. DNA of the CDR3: TGCGCCAGTGTTTTCTCCTCGACAACTACCACAGATACGCAGTATTTT.

This clonotype appeared a few times. The V and J genes are TRBV28 and TRBJ2-6; 8 bases fit TRBD2. From germline, CDR1 is MDHEN and CDR2 SYDVKM. After removal of 4 bases from V and 0 bases from J, the junction contained 11 bases not matched to a gene. CDR3 length equals 19 residues. This chain's CDR3 is CASSSLGSGVYSGANVLTF. The DNA for the CDR3 is TGTGCCAGCAGTTCTCTCGGTAGCGGGGTATACTCTGGGGCCAACGTCCTGACTTTC.

This clonotype turned up a few times. The chain carries TRBV4-1 and TRBJ2-1; possibly TRBD2 for D (6 bases). CDR1 MGHRA and CDR2 YSYEKL come from the germline V gene. Trimming took off 4 bases at V and 7 bases at J, with 20 bases between the two ends. This CDR3 region has 16 residues. The CDR3 protein is CASSPGPSGLFNEQFF. CDR3 DNA: TGCGCCAGCAGCCCGGGACCCTCGGGACTTTTTAATGAGCAGTTCTTC.

This clonotype was picked up a small number of times. The chain couples TRBV28 to TRBJ2-1, with 8 nucleotides matching TRBD2. Trimming at V came to 6 bases and at J to 5 bases, leaving 9 bases not matched to a gene. CDR3 length: 15 residues. The V gene's germline CDR1 is MDHEN and CDR2 SYDVKM. DNA of the CDR3: TGTGCCAGCAGATTCTGGGCGGGGGGAAACAATGAGCAGTTCTTC. Its protein is CASRFWAGGNNEQFF.

Only a few counts were recorded for this clonotype. This rearrangement joins TRBV3-1 to TRBJ2-3; 13 nucleotides line up with TRBD2. V lost 1 base and J lost 1; bases outside the gene matches: 8. The germline V gene has CDR1 LGHDT and CDR2 YNNKEL (reference sequence). This CDR3 spans 19 amino acids. The CDR3 here is CASSQGGTSGVKGTDTQYF. The DNA of the CDR3 is TGTGCCAGCAGCCAAGGAGGGACTAGCGGGGTAAAGGGCACAGATACGCAGTATTTT.

This rearrangement joins TRBV7-6 to TRBJ2-5; tentatively, D is TRBD1 (5 bases). The CDR3 has 13 residues. The germline V gene has CDR1 SGHVS and CDR2 FNYEAQ. Trimming removed 5 bases at V and 4 bases at J, with 11 bases between. The CDR3 DNA reads as TGTGCCAGCAGCCCAGTTCAGGGAGAGACCCAGTACTTC. This translates into CASSPVQGETQYF.

The rearrangement uses TRBV29-1 and TRBJ1-1; 10 positions agree with TRBD1. V trimming: 2 bases; J trimming: 6 bases; junction bases outside the gene matches: 12. There are 16 residues in the CDR3. Germline loops: CDR1 SQVTM, CDR2 ANQGSEA. The DNA for the CDR3 is TGCAGCGTTGAAATTCTTAGGACAGGGGGTATAGCTGAAGCTTTCTTT. Encoded protein: CSVEILRTGGIAEAFF.

This chain links TRBV10-2 with TRBJ2-2, with 7 bases identical to TRBD1. CDR3 length: 14 amino acids. With 6 bases clipped from V and 1 base from J, the junction kept 2 bases outside the gene matches. Per the germline V gene, CDR1 is WSHSY and CDR2 is SAAADI. The CDR3 loop is CASRQGLNTGELFF. Here the CDR3 DNA reads TGCGCCAGCAGACAGGGGTTGAACACCGGGGAGCTGTTTTTT.

The rearrangement links TRBV7-1 to TRBJ2-1; D uncertain. TRBV7-1 is reported as an ORF; its role is uncertain. The CDR3 is 15 amino acids. Between the trimmed V and J ends, which lost 9 bases and 3 bases, there was a span of 18 bases. CDR3 sequence: CARRLRLLFYNEQFF. The CDR3 nucleotides read TGTGCCAGGAGACTCAGGCTCCTCTTCTACAATGAGCAGTTCTTC.

This clonotype was seen at least ten times. The chain couples TRBV29-1 to TRBJ1-4; 9 bases are a match to TRBD1. Germline V gene sequence: CDR1 SQVTM, CDR2 ANQGSEA. This CDR3 spans 13 amino acids. V lost 7 bases, J lost 7 bases, and 7 bases stayed unmatched. DNA of the CDR3: TGCAGCGCCCGGACAGGGGACGGTGAAAAACTGTTTTTT. The encoded protein is CSARTGDGEKLFF.

This clonotype has only a few counts. The chain is built from TRBV9 and TRBJ2-1, with 11 positions matching TRBD1. The germline CDR1 and CDR2 sequences are SGDLS and YYNGEE. The J segment lost 5 bases and the V segment lost 4 bases, leaving 11 bases of the junction unmatched. This CDR3 spans 17 amino acids. The CDR3 here is CASSPPDRGQTNNEQFF. CDR3 coding DNA: TGTGCCAGCAGCCCTCCGGACAGGGGGCAAACAAACAATGAGCAGTTCTTC.

This clonotype was seen only a few times. The chain employs TRBV12-3 or TRBV12-4 and TRBJ2-2; tentatively, D is TRBD1 or TRBD2 (5 bases each). The germline V and J ends were trimmed by 7 bases and 4 bases, with 16 bases remaining between them. The CDR3 is 15 amino acids. CDR3 sequence reads: CASIYGGGFTGELFF. Written as DNA, the CDR3 is TGTGCCAGCATCTATGGGGGTGGGTTCACCGGGGAGCTGTTTTTT.